The 10 T cell receptor beta chains listed next were all sequenced from one sample in a study of T cells in Graves' hyperthyroidism and ophthalmopathy. Using RNA transcripts as the source, TCR beta CDR3 regions were amplified. The TCR CDR3 was amplified in a first-round RT-PCR using the HTBI primer set. TCRdb called the multiplex PCR reads again in MiXCR, with one record for every CDR3 protein. The sample consists of approximately 430,000 distinct CDR3 sequences, more than 15% of them appearing once. The sample comprised blood. Source of these receptors: a woman between 18 and 29 years old with Graves' hyperthyroidism.

This clonotype was observed at least ten times. The V call is TRBV18, the J call TRBJ2-5, with D possibly matching TRBD1 (5 bases). The CDR3 length is 16 residues. Germline V gene sequence: CDR1 KGHSH, CDR2 LQKENI. Trimming left V 3 bases short and J 1 base short, with 15 bases between. CDR3 in DNA: TGTGCCAGCTCACCGAATTACAGGATATTCCAAGAGACCCAGTACTTC. Translation: CASSPNYRIFQETQYF.

V is TRBV6-6 and J is TRBJ2-7; D uncertain. The CDR3 spans 14 residues. Germline CDR1 is MNHNY and CDR2 is SVGAGI (reference sequence). With 2 bases removed from V and 2 bases from J, the gap between germline ends came to 10 bases. The CDR3: CASSYLGGTYEQYF. As DNA, the CDR3 is TGTGCCAGCAGTTACCTCGGTGGAACCTACGAGCAGTACTTC.

Of note for this clonotype: The DNA is omitted, as the CDR3 cannot be located on it reliably, and the CDR3 follows TCRdb's listing. This chain joins TRBV12-3 or TRBV12-4 and TRBJ2-2; the table names TRBD2, a call not compared with the DNA. The CDR3 is 17 amino acids in total, end residues counted. CDR3 in amino acids: CASSLAPGGGLPGSCFF.

This clonotype was picked up many times. For the CDR3, the DNA is TGCAGTGCTAGAGATCCGGCGGGGGTTAGCTCCTACGAGCAGTACTTC. Translation: CSARDPAGVSSYEQYF. The V and J genes are TRBV20-1 and TRBJ2-7; TRBD2 matches 7 bases. Germline CDR1 reads DFQATT; CDR2 reads SNEGSKA (reference sequence). The CDR3 is made up of 16 amino acids. V shed 0 bases and J 0 bases; nucleotides not matched to a gene: 8.

This clonotype was recorded once. The chain joins TRBV4-2 to TRBJ2-1; TRBD2 matches at 12 bases. The CDR3 loop spans 16 amino acids. CDR1 and CDR2 from the germline V gene are LGHNA and YNFKEQ. Trimming cost V 2 bases and J 5 bases; bases outside gene matches: 4. In DNA form, the CDR3 reads TGTGCCAGCAGCCAAAATTGGACTAGCGGGAACAATGAGCAGTTCTTC. Translation gives CASSQNWTSGNNEQFF.

The gene calls are TRBV12-3 or TRBV12-4 and TRBJ2-1, with 12 positions matching TRBD2. Trimming removed 8 bases from V and 7 bases from J; junction bases left unmatched: 9. This CDR3 spans 15 amino acids. The CDR3 spells CASSSTSGSRNEQFF. The CDR3 DNA reads as TGTGCCAGCTCCTCGACTAGCGGGAGTCGGAATGAGCAGTTCTTC.

This clonotype was counted ten times or more. The chain combines TRBV5-1 with TRBJ2-1; 9 bases line up with TRBD2. V was clipped by 0 bases and J by 8 bases; unmatched bases: 6. Looked up from germline, CDR1 is SGHRS and CDR2 is YFSETQ. CDR3 size: 15 residues. The DNA of the CDR3 is TGCGCCAGCAGCTTGGAACGAGCGGGAGGACATGAGCAGTTCTTC. It yields the protein CASSLERAGGHEQFF. The whole variable domain, remainder taken from reference TRBV5-1 and TRBJ2-1, is KAGVTQTPRYLIKTRGQQVTLSCSPISGHRSVSWYQQTPGQGLQFLFEYFSETQRNKGNFPGRFSGRQFSNSRSEMNVSTLELGDSALYLCASSLERAGGHEQFFGPGTRLTVL.

The genes are TRBV29-1 and TRBJ1-2; TRBD1 agrees at 10 bases. Looked up from germline, CDR1 is SQVTM and CDR2 is ANQGSEA. The ends lost 6 bases at V and 5 bases at J; junction bases unmatched: 6. This CDR3 comprises 13 residues. The CDR3 bases are TGCAGCGTGACCGGGACAGGGGAATATGGCTACACCTTC. This codes for CSVTGTGEYGYTF.

There are many counts of this clonotype. CDR3 in DNA: TGCAGCGTTGAAGGTAGCGGAGCTTACAATGAGCAGTTCTTC. This translates into CSVEGSGAYNEQFF. The rearrangement uses TRBV29-1 and TRBJ2-1; perhaps TRBD2 as D (6 bases). The V gene lost 1 base and the J gene lost 4 bases, with 11 bases spanning the gap. The germline V gene encodes CDR1 SQVTM and CDR2 ANQGSEA. The CDR3 is made up of 14 amino acids.

V gene TRBV3-1 combines with J gene TRBJ1-1; D gene uncertain. This CDR3 is 12 amino acids long. Germline-derived CDR1 and CDR2 are LGHDT and YNNKEL (reference sequence). Deletions cut 2 bases from V and 7 bases from J, with 8 bases between. The CDR3 nucleotides read TGTGCCAGCAGCCAACTCTTGGGTGAAGCTTTCTTT. This codes for CASSQLLGEAFF.